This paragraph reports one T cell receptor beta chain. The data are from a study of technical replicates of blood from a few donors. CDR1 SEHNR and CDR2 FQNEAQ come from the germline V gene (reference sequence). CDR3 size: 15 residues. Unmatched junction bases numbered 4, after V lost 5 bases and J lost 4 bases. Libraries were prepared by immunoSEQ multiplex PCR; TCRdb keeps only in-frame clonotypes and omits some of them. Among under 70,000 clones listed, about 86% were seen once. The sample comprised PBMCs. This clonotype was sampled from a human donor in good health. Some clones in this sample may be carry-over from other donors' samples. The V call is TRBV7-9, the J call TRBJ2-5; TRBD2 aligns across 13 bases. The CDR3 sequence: CASSILAGGRETQYF. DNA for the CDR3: TGTGCCAGCAGCATACTAGCGGGGGGGCGAGAGACCCAGTACTTC.